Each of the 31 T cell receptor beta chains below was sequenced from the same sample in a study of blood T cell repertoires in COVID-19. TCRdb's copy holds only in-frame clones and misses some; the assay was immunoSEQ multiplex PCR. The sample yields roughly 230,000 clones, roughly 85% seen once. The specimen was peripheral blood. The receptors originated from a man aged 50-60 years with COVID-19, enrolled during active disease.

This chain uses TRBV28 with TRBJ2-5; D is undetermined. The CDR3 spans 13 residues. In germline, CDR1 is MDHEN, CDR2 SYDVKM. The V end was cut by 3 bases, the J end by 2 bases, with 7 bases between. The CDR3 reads CASSFGRQETQYF. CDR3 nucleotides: TGTGCCAGCAGTTTTGGCCGACAAGAGACCCAGTACTTC.

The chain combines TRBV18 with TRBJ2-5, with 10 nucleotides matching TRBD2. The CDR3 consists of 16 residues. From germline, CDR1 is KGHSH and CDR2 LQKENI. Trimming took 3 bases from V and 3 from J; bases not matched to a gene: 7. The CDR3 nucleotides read TGTGCCAGCTCACCCTCCAATAGCGGGGGGAAAGAGACCCAGTACTTC. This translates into CASSPSNSGGKETQYF.

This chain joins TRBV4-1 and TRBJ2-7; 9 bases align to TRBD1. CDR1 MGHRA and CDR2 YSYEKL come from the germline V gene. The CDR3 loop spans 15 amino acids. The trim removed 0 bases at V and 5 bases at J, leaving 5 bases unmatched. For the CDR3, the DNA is TGCGCCAGCAGCCAAGACCGGGACAGGGCCCACGAGCAGTACTTC. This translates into CASSQDRDRAHEQYF.

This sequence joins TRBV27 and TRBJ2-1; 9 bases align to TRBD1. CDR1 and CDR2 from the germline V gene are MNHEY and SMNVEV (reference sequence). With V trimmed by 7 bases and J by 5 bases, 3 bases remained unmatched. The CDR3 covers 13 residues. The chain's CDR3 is CASNGQGHNEQFF. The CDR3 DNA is TGTGCCAGCAACGGACAGGGGCACAATGAGCAGTTCTTC.

The chain's CDR3 is CAILRDRGPGEQYF. CDR3 sequence (DNA): TGTGCCATCCTTCGGGACAGGGGGCCTGGGGAGCAGTACTTC. This chain uses TRBV10-3 with TRBJ2-7, with TRBD1 matching 12 bases. Germline V gene data show CDR1 as ENHRY and CDR2 as SYGVKD. The V and J ends lost 8 bases and 7 bases, in that order; junction bases with no gene match: 9. This CDR3 is built from 14 residues.

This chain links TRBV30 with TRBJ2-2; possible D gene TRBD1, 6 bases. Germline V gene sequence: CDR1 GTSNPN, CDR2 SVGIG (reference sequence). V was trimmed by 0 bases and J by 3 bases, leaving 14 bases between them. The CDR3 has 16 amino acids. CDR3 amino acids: CAWSVVNRVYTGELFF. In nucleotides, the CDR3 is TGTGCCTGGAGTGTAGTTAACAGGGTTTACACCGGGGAGCTGTTTTTT. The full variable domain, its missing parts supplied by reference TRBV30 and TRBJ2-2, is SQTIHQWPATLVQPVGSPLSLECTVEGTSNPNLYWYRQAAGRGLQLLFYSVGIGQISSEVPQNLSASRPQDRQFILSSKKLLLSDSGFYLCAWSVVNRVYTGELFFGEGSRLTVL.

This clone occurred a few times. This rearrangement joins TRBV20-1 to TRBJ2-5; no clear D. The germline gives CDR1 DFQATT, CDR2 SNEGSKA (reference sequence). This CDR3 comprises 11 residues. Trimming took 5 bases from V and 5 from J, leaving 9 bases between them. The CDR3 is CSAPILETQYF. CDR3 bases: TGCAGTGCTCCTATACTGGAGACCCAGTACTTC.

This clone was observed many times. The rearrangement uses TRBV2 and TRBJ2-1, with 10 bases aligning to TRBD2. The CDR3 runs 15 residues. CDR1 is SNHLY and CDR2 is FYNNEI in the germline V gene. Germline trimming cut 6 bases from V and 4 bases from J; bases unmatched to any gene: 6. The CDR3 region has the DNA TGTGCCAGCAGGGGGAGACTAGCGGGTTACAATGAGCAGTTCTTC. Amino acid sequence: CASRGRLAGYNEQFF.

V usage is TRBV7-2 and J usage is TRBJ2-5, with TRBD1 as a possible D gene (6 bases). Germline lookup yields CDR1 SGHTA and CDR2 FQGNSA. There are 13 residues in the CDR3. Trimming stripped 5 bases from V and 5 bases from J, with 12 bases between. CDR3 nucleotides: TGTGCCAGCAGCACAGGGTTTTTGGAGACCCAGTACTTC. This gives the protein CASSTGFLETQYF.

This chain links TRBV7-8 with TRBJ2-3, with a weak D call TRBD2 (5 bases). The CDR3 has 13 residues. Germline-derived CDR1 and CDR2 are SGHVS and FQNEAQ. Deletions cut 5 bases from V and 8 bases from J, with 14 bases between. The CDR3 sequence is CASSPPGRGTQYF. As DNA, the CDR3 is TGTGCCAGCAGCCCCCCGGGGAGAGGTACGCAGTATTTT.

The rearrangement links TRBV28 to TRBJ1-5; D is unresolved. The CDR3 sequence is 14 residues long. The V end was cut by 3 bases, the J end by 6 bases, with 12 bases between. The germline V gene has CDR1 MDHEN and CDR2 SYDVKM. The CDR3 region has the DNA TGTGCCAGCAGTTTGGTGGTAGAGGCTCAGCCCCAGCATTTT. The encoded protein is CASSLVVEAQPQHF.

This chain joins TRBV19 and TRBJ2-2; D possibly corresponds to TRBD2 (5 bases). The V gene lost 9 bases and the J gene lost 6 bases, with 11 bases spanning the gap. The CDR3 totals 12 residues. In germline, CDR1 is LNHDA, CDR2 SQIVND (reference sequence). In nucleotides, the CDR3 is TGTGCCAGCGTCCGGACTCCCGGGGAGCTGTTTTTT. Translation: CASVRTPGELFF.

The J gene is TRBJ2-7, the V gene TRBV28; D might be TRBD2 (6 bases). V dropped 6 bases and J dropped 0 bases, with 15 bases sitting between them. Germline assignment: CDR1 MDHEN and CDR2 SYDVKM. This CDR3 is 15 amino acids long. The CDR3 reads CASSSLAVVSYEQYF. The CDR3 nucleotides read TGTGCCAGCAGCAGCTTAGCGGTCGTCTCCTACGAGCAGTACTTC.

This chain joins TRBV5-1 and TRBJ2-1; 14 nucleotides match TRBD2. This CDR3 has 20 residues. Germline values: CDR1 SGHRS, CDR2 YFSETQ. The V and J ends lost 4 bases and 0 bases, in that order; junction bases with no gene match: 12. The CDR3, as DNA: TGCGCCAGCAGCCATCGGACTAGCGGGGGGACCGATAGCTCCTACAATGAGCAGTTCTTC. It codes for CASSHRTSGGTDSSYNEQFF.

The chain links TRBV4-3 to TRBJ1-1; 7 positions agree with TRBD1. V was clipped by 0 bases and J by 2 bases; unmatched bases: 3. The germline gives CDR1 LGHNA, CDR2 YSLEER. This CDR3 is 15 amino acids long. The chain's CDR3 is CASSQDHRGNTEAFF. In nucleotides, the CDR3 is TGCGCCAGCAGCCAAGATCACAGGGGCAACACTGAAGCTTTCTTT.

CDR3 in DNA: TGTGCCAGCAGCCGAGGCACAGGGGAGCCTGAAAAACTGTTTTTT. Translated, it gives CASSRGTGEPEKLFF. This chain connects TRBV3-1 (or the pseudogene TRBV3-2) to TRBJ1-4; 7 bases match TRBD1. Per the germline V gene, CDR1 is LGHDT and CDR2 is YNNKEL (reference sequence). CDR3 length equals 15 residues. The V and J ends lost 4 bases and 7 bases, in that order; junction bases with no gene match: 9.

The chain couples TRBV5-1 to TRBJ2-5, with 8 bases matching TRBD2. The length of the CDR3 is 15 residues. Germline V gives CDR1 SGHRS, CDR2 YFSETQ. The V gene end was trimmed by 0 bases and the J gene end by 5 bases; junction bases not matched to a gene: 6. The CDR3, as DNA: TGCGCCAGCAGCTTGGAAGGACTAGCCACTGAGACCCAGTACTTC. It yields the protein CASSLEGLATETQYF.

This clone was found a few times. CDR3 in amino acids: CSVVGGSSYNEQFF. The DNA of the CDR3 is TGCAGCGTTGTGGGGGGGAGCTCCTACAATGAGCAGTTCTTC. The chain combines TRBV29-1 with TRBJ2-1; TRBD2 agrees at 7 bases. CDR3 length: 14 amino acids. Trimming cost V 4 bases and J 0 bases; bases outside gene matches: 3. Germline loops: CDR1 SQVTM, CDR2 ANQGSEA.

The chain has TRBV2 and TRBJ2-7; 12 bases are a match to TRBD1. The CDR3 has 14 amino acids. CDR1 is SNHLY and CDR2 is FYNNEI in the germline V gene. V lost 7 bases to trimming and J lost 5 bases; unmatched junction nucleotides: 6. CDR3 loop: CASTRDRGLDEQYF. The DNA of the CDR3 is TGTGCCAGCACCCGGGACAGGGGGCTCGACGAGCAGTACTTC. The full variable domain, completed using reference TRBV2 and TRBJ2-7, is EPEVTQTPSHQVTQMGQEVILRCVPISNHLYFYWYRQILGQKVEFLVSFYNNEISEKSEIFDDQFSVERPDGSNFTLKIRSTKLEDSAMYFCASTRDRGLDEQYFGPGTRLTVT.

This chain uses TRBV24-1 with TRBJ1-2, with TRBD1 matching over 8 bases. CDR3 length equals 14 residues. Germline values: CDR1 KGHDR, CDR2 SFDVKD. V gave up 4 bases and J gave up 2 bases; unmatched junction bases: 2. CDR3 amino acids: CATSEAGGNYGYTF. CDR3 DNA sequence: TGTGCCACCAGTGAAGCAGGGGGCAACTATGGCTACACCTTC.

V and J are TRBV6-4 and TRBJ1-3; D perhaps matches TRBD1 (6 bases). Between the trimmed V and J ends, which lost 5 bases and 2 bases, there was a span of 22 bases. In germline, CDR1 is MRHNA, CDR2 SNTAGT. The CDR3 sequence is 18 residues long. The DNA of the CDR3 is TGTGCCAGCAGTAAGGGGGAGGGTGTAGACATTACTGGAAACACCATATATTTT. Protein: CASSKGEGVDITGNTIYF.

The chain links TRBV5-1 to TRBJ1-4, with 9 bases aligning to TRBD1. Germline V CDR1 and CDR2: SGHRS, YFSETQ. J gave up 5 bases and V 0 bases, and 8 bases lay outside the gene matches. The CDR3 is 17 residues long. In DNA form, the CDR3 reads TGCGCCAGCAGCTTGGCCCTGGGACAGGGTATAAATGAAAAACTGTTTTTT. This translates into CASSLALGQGINEKLFF.

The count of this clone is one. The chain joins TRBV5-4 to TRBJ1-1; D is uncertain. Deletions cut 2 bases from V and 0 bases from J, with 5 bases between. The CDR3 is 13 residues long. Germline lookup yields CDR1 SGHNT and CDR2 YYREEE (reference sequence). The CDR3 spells CASSLELNTEAFF. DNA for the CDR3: TGTGCCAGCAGCTTAGAGTTGAACACTGAAGCTTTCTTT.

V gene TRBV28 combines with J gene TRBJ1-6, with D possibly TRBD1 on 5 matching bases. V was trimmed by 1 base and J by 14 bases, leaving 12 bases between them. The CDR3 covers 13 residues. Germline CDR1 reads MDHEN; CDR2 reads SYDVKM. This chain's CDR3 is CASSLFPGNSLHF. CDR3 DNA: TGTGCCAGCAGTTTATTCCCAGGGAATTCCCTCCACTTT.

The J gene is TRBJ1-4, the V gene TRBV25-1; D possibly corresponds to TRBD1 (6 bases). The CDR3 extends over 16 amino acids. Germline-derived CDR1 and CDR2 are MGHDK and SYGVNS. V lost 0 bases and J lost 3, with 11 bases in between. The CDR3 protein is CASSEYSRQANEKLFF. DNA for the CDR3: TGTGCCAGCAGTGAATATAGCAGACAGGCTAATGAAAAACTGTTTTTT.

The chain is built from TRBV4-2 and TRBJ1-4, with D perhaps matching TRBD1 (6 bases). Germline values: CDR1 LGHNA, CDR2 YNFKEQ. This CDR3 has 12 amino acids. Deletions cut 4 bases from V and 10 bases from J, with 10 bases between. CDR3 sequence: CASSRDIGKLFF. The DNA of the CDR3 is TGTGCCAGCAGCCGGGACATCGGAAAACTGTTTTTT.

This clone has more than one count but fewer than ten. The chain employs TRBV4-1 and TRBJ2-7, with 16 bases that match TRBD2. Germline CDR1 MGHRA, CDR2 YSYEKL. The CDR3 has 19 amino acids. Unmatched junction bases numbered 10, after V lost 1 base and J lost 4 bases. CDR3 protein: CASSQGIGTSGGAAYEQYF. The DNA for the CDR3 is TGCGCCAGCAGCCAAGGGATCGGGACTAGCGGGGGGGCCGCTTACGAGCAGTACTTC.

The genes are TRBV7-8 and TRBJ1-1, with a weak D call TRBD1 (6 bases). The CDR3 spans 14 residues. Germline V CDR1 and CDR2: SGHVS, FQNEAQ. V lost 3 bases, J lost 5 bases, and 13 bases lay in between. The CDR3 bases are TGTGCCAGCAGCTTCCGTGGGGGGGCTACTGAAGCTTTCTTT. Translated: CASSFRGGATEAFF.

Here the CDR3 DNA reads TGTGCCAGCAGCCCTACCGGGACAGGGGGCTACGAGCAGTACTTC. Translated, it gives CASSPTGTGGYEQYF. The chain recombines TRBV7-2 with TRBJ2-7; 11 bases line up with TRBD1. Losses at the gene ends were 5 bases for V and 3 bases for J; bases not matched to a gene: 6. This CDR3 region has 15 residues. CDR1 SGHTA and CDR2 FQGNSA come from the germline V gene.

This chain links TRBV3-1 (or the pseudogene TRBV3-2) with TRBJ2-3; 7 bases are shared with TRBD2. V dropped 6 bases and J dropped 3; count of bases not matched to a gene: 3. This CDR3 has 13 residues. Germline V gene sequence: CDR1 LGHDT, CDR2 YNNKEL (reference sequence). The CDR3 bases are TGTGCCAGCAGGAAGCGGGGTACAGATACGCAGTATTTT. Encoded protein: CASRKRGTDTQYF.

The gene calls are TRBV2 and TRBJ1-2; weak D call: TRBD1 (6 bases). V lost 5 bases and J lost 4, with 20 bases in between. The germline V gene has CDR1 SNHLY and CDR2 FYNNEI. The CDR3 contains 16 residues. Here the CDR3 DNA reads TGTGCCAGCAGTCGGACCCCAAATGGGGGCCCCTATGGCTACACCTTC. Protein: CASSRTPNGGPYGYTF.